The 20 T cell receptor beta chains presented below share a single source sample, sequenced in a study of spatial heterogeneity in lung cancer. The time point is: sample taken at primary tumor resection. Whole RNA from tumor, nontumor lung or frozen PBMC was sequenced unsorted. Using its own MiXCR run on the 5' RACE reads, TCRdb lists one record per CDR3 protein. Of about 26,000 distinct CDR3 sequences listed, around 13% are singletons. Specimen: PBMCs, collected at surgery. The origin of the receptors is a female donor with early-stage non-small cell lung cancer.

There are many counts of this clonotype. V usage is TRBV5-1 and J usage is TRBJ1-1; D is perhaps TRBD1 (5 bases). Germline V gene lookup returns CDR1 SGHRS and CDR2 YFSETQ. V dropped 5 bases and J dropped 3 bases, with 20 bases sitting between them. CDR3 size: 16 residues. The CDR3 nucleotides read TGCGCCAGCAGTCACCGGCGTCAGGGTATTTACACTGAAGCTTTCTTT. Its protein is CASSHRRQGIYTEAFF.

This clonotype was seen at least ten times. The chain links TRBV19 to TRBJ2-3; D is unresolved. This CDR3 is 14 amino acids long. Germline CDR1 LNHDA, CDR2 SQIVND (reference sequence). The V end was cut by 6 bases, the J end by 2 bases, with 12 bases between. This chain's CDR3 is CASRMVRDTDTQYF. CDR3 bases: TGTGCCAGTAGGATGGTCAGAGACACAGATACGCAGTATTTT.

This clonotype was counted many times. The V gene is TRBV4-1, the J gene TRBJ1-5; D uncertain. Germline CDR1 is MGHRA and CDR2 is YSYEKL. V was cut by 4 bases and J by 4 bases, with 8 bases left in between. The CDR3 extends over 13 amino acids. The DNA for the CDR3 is TGCGCCAGCAGCCGGCAGAAAAATCAGCCCCAGCATTTT. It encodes CASSRQKNQPQHF.

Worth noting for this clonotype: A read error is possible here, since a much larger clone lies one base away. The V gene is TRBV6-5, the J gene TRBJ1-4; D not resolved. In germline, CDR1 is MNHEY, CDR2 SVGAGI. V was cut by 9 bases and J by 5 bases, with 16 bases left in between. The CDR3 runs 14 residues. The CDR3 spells CARSRAYQNEKLFF. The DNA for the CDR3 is TGTGCCAGGAGTCGGGCGTACCAGAATGAAAAACTGTTTTTT.

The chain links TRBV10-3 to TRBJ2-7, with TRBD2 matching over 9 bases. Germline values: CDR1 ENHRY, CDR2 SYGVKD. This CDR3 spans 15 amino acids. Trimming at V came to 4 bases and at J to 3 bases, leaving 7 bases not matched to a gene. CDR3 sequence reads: CAISGYLAGSYEQYF. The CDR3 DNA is TGTGCCATCAGTGGTTATCTAGCGGGAAGCTACGAGCAGTACTTC.

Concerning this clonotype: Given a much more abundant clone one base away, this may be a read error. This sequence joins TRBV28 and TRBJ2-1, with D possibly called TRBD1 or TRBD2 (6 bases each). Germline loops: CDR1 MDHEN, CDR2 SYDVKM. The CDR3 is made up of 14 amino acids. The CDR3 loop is CTSNPNLGGDEQFF. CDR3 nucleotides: TGTACCAGCAACCCAAACTTGGGGGGCGATGAGCAGTTCTTC.

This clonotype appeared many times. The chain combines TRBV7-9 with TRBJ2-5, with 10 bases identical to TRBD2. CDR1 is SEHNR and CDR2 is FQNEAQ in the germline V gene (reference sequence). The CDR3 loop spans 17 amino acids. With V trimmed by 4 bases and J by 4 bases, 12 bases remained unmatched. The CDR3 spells CASSSRAASGSGETQYF. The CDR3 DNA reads TGTGCCAGCAGCTCGAGAGCGGCTAGCGGGAGCGGAGAGACCCAGTACTTC. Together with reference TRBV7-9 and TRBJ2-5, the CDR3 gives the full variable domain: DTGVSQNPRHKITKRGQNVTFRCDPISEHNRLYWYRQTLGQGPEFLTYFQNEAQLEKSRLLSDRFSAERPKGSFSTLEIQRTEQGDSAMYLCASSSRAASGSGETQYFGPGTRLLVL.

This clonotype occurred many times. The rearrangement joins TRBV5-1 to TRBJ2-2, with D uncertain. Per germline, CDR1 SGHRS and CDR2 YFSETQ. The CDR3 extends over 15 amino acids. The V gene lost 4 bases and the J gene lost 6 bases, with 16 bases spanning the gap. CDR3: CASSQDPGGSGELFF. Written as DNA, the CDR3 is TGCGCCAGCAGCCAAGACCCCGGCGGATCCGGGGAGCTGTTTTTT.

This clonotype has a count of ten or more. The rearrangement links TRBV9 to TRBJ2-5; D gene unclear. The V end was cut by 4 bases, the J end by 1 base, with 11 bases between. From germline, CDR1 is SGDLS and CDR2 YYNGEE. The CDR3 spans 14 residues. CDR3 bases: TGTGCCAGCAGCCCCATAGCCGGCCAAGAGACCCAGTACTTC. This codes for CASSPIAGQETQYF.

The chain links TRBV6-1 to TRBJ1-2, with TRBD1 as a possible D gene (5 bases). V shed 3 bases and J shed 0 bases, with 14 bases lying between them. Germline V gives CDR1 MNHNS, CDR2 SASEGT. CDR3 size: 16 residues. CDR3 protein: CASSDLGDPPNYGYTF. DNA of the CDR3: TGTGCCAGCAGTGATTTGGGGGACCCACCTAACTATGGCTACACCTTC.

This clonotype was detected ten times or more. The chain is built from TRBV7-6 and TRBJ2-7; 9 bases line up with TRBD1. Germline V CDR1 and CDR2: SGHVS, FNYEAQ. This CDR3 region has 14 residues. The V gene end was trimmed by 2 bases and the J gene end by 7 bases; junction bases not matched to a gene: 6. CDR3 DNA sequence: TGTGCCAGCAGCTTAAATACCGGGACAGGGGAGCAGTACTTC. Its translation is CASSLNTGTGEQYF.

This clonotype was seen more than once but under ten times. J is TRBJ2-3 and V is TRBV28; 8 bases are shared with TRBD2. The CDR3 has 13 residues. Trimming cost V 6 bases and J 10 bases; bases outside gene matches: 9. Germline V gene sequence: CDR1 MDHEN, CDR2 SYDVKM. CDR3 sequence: CASSKTSVRAQYF. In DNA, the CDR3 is TGTGCCAGCAGCAAGACTAGCGTTCGGGCGCAGTATTTT.

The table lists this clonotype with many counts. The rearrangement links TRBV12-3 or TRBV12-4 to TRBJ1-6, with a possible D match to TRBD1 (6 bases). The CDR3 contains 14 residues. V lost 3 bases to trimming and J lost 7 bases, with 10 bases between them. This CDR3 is CASSLQGLNSPLHF. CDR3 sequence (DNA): TGTGCCAGCAGTTTGCAGGGGTTGAATTCACCCCTCCACTTT.

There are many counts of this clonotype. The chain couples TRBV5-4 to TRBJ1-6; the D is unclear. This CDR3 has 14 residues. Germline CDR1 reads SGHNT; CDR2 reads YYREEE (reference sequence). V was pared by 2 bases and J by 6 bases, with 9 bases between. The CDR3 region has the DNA TGTGCCAGCAGCTTCGGACCTACTAATTCACCCCTCCACTTT. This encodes CASSFGPTNSPLHF.

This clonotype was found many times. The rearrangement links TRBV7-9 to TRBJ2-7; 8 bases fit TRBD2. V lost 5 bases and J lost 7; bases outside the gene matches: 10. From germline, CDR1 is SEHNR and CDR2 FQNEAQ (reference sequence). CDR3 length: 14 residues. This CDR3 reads CASSILSGTNEQYF. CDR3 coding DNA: TGTGCCAGCAGCATCCTTAGCGGGACAAATGAGCAGTACTTC.

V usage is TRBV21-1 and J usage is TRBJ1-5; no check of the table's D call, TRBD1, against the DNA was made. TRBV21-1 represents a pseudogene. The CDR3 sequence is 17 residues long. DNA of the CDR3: TGTGCCAGCAGCAGCCAAATCGGGACAGACGATAATCAGCCCCAGCATTTT. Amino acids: CASSSQIGTDDNQPQHF.

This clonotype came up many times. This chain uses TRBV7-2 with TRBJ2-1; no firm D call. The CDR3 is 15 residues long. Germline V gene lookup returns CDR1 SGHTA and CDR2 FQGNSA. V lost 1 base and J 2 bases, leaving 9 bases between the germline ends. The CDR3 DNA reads TGTGCCAGCAGCTTAGAACAGTTCCCCTACAATGAGCAGTTCTTC. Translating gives CASSLEQFPYNEQFF.

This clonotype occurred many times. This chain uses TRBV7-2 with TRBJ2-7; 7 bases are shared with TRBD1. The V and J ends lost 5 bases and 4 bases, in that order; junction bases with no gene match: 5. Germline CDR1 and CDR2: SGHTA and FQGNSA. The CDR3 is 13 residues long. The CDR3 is CASSPTGNYEQYF. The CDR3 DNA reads TGTGCCAGCAGCCCGACAGGGAATTACGAGCAGTACTTC.

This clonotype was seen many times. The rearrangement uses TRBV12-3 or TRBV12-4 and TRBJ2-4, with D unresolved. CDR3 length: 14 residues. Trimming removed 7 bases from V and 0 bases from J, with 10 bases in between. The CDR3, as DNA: TGTGCCAGCAACTCGGACCCAGCCAAAAACATTCAGTACTTC. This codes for CASNSDPAKNIQYF.

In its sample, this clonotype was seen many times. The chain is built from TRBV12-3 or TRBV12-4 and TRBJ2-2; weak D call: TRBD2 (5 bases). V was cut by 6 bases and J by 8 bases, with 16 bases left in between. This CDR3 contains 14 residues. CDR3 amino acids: CASRATSLRGELFF. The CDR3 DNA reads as TGTGCCAGCAGGGCTACTAGTCTAAGGGGGGAGCTGTTTTTT.